A selection of T cell receptor beta chains follows, all from one sample in a study of blood T cells in healthy people across ages. One entry per CDR3 protein, called by TCRdb with MiXCR from the 5' RACE reads. The repertoire holds 1.6 million or so distinct CDR3 sequences, about 35% seen once, with around 10% in the top ten. The sequenced material came from blood. The receptors were sampled from a woman aged 25-40 years in good health. Both conserved end residues are part of each CDR3. D genes are given only for firm matches. Some rows have no size entry. The others give once, few or many, or a class for an expanded clone.

D,V,size,J,CDR3,DNA
-,TRBV15,-,TRBJ1-4,CATSARGGNNEKLFF,TGTGCCACCAGCGCCCGCGGGGGTAATAATGAAAAACTGTTTTTT
-,TRBV5-5,few,TRBJ2-5,CANSLETGKGETQYF,TGTGCCAACAGCTTGGAAACAGGGAAGGGAGAGACCCAGTACTTC
TRBD1,TRBV27,few,TRBJ1-1,CASRTGGAGKAFF,TGTGCCAGCAGGACAGGGGGCGCTGGGAAAGCTTTCTTT
-,TRBV20-1,many,TRBJ2-7,CSAAGPAWEQYF,TGCAGTGCTGCCGGGCCCGCCTGGGAGCAGTACTTC
TRBD1,TRBV29-1,-,TRBJ1-2,CSVVGRGTDYGYTF,TGCAGCGTTGTGGGCAGGGGGACCGACTATGGCTACACCTTC
TRBD2,TRBV7-7,-,TRBJ2-5,CASSLPGSGVGETQYF,TGTGCCAGCAGCCTCCCGGGTAGCGGGGTGGGAGAGACCCAGTACTTC
-,TRBV6-1,few,TRBJ2-7,CASSERPTYEQYF,TGTGCCAGCAGTGAGAGGCCGACCTACGAGCAGTACTTC
-,TRBV18,many,TRBJ2-7,CASSPKSSYEQYF,TGTGCCAGCAGCCCCAAGAGCTCCTACGAGCAGTACTTC
-,TRBV29-1,few,TRBJ1-2,CSVEKNGYTF,TGCAGCGTTGAAAAGAATGGCTACACCTTC
-,TRBV20-1,few,TRBJ1-6,CSATRTDSPLHF,TGCAGTGCCACACGAACAGATTCACCCCTCCACTTT
TRBD2,TRBV5-1,few,TRBJ2-1,CASSFGTTNSYNEQFF,TGCGCCAGCAGCTTCGGGACTACCAACTCCTACAATGAGCAGTTCTTC
-,TRBV12-3/TRBV12-4,-,TRBJ2-2,CASSYRTPGGERFF,TGTGCCAGCAGTTACCGGACCCCAGGAGGGGAGCGGTTTTTT
TRBD2,TRBV7-9,few,TRBJ2-1,CASSLVSLSGSSYNGQFF,TGTGCCAGCAGCTTAGTATCACTTAGCGGGAGCTCCTACAATGGGCAGTTCTTC
-,TRBV9,few,TRBJ1-4,CASSFTGTEKLFF,TGTGCCAGCAGCTTCACCGGGACAGAAAAACTGTTTTTT
-,TRBV20-1,few,TRBJ1-2,CSARALLGLGYTF,TGCAGTGCTAGAGCTTTGCTAGGGCTAGGCTACACCTTC
-,TRBV11-1,once,TRBJ1-1,CASSLAWSQGRLNTEAFF,TGTGCCAGCAGCTTAGCGTGGTCCCAGGGTCGCTTGAACACTGAAGCTTTCTTT
-,TRBV28,-,TRBJ1-5,CASTRRQQGNQPQHF,TGTGCCAGCACCCGTCGACAACAAGGGAATCAGCCCCAGCATTTT
-,TRBV5-1,-,TRBJ2-7,CASSLGRGRGYEQYF,TGCGCCAGCAGCTTGGGTAGGGGTAGAGGCTACGAGCAGTACTTC
-,TRBV5-6,-,TRBJ2-3,CASSSGEGYTQYF,TGTGCCAGCAGCTCAGGGGAGGGATATACGCAGTATTTT
-,TRBV20-1,few,TRBJ2-7,CSANPTAPYEQYF,TGCAGTGCTAATCCAACCGCTCCCTACGAGCAGTACTTC
TRBD1,TRBV20-1,few,TRBJ1-1,CSARSQGTGIVEAFF,TGCAGTGCTAGATCCCAAGGGACAGGGATTGTTGAAGCTTTCTTT
-,TRBV10-3,-,TRBJ1-2,CAIPGGSDGYTF,TGTGCCATCCCCGGGGGATCAGATGGCTACACCTTC
-,TRBV7-2,many,TRBJ1-2,CASSTRQSGYTF,TGTGCCAGCAGCACACGACAGTCTGGCTACACCTTC
-,TRBV9,few,TRBJ2-7,CASSPSPDHYEQYF,TGTGCCAGCAGCCCCAGTCCGGATCACTACGAGCAGTACTTC
TRBD1,TRBV5-6,-,TRBJ2-7,CASSWGQGIHEQYF,TGTGCCAGCAGCTGGGGACAGGGCATCCACGAGCAGTACTTC
-,TRBV7-6,-,TRBJ2-1,CASSLTGSRDEQFF,TGTGCCAGCAGCTTAACTGGTAGCAGAGATGAGCAGTTCTTC
-,TRBV7-3,-,TRBJ2-7,CASSLGDGYEQYF,TGTGCCAGCAGCTTAGGGGACGGCTACGAGCAGTACTTC
TRBD2,TRBV2,-,TRBJ2-7,CASRLLAVSSYEQYF,TGTGCCAGCAGGTTACTAGCGGTAAGCTCCTACGAGCAGTACTTC
TRBD2,TRBV4-1,few,TRBJ2-1,CASSQLASGGNHKSYSEQFF,TGCGCCAGCAGCCAACTGGCTAGCGGGGGGAATCATAAATCCTACAGTGAGCAGTTCTTC
TRBD2,TRBV3-1,-,TRBJ2-1,CASSQVVRLAGDRNEQFF,TGTGCCAGCAGCCAAGTGGTGCGACTAGCGGGAGATCGGAATGAGCAGTTCTTC
-,TRBV12-3/TRBV12-4,-,TRBJ2-1,CAGSSGSGLHNEQFF,TGTGCCGGCAGTTCGGGCAGCGGACTGCACAATGAGCAGTTCTTC
-,TRBV20-1,-,TRBJ2-7,CSARGVSGSRNEQYF,TGCAGTGCTAGAGGGGTGAGCGGGTCCCGAAACGAGCAGTACTTC
TRBD1,TRBV9,-,TRBJ1-6,CASSETGTVNSPLHF,TGTGCCAGCAGCGAGACCGGGACAGTAAATTCACCCCTCCACTTT
-,TRBV28,many,TRBJ2-1,CASSFLGSYNEQFF,TGTGCCAGCAGTTTTTTAGGCTCCTACAATGAGCAGTTCTTC
-,TRBV6-5,few,TRBJ2-3,CASSEGWVSDTQYF,TGTGCCAGCAGTGAGGGGTGGGTTTCAGATACGCAGTATTTT